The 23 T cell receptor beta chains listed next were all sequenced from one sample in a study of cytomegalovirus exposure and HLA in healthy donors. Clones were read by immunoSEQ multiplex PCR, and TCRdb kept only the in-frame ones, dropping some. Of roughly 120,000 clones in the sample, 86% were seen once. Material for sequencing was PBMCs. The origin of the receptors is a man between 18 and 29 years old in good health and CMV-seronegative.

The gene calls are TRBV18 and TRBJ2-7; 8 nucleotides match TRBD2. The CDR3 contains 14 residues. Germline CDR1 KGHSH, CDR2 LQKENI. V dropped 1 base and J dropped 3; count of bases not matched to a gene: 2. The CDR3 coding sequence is TGTGCCAGCTCACCACTAGCGGGGAACTACGAGCAGTACTTC. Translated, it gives CASSPLAGNYEQYF.

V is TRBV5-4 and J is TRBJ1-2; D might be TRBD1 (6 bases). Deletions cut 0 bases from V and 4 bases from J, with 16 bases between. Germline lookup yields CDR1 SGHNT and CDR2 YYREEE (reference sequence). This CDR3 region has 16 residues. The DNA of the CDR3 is TGTGCCAGCAGCTTGGCCCTAAGTGGGGGCGGCTATGGCTACACCTTC. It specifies CASSLALSGGGYGYTF.

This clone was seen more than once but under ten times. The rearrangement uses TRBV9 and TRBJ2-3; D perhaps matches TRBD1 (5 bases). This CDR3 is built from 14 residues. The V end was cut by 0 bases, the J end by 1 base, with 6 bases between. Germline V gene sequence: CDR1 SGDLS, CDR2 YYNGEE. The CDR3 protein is CASSVVGGTDTQYF. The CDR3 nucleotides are TGTGCCAGCAGCGTAGTAGGGGGCACAGATACGCAGTATTTT.

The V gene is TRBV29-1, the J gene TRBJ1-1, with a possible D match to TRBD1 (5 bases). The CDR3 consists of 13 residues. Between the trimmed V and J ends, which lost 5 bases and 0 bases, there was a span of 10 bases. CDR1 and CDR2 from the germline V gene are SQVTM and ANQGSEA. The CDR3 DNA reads TGCAGCGTTAGGACAAGCATGAACACTGAAGCTTTCTTT. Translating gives CSVRTSMNTEAFF.

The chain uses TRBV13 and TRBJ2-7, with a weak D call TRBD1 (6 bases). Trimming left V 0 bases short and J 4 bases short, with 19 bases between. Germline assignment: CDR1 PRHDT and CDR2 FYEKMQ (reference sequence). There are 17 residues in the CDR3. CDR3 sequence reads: CASSLGQDRSEGYEQYF. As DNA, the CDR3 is TGTGCCAGCAGCTTAGGCCAAGACAGGTCCGAGGGATACGAGCAGTACTTC.

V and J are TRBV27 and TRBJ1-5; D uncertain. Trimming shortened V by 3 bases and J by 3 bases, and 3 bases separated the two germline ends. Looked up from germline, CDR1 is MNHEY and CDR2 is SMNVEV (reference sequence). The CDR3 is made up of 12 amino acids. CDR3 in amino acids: CASSLYNQPQHF. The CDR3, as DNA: TGTGCCAGCAGTTTGTACAATCAGCCCCAGCATTTT.

CDR3 nucleotides: TGTGCCAGCAGCTTAGCGGGGCTAGCGGGTTACGAGCAGTACTTC. Its protein is CASSLAGLAGYEQYF. The chain couples TRBV7-8 to TRBJ2-7, with 8 bases matching TRBD2. V lost 0 bases to trimming and J lost 4 bases; unmatched junction nucleotides: 5. The CDR3 is 15 amino acids. Germline V gene lookup returns CDR1 SGHVS and CDR2 FQNEAQ. The variable domain in full, with the rest retrieved from reference TRBV7-8 and TRBJ2-7, is GAGVSQSPRYKVAKRGQDVALRCDPISGHVSLFWYQQALGQGPEFLTYFQNEAQLDKSGLPSDRFFAERPEGSVSTLKIQRTQQEDSAVYLCASSLAGLAGYEQYFGPGTRLTVT.

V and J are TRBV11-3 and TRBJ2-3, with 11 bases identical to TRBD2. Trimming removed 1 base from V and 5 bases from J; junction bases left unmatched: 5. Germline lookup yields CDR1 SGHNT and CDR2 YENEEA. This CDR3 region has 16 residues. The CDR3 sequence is CASSLAGTSGGDTQYF. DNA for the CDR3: TGTGCCAGCAGCTTAGCCGGGACTAGCGGAGGAGATACGCAGTATTTT.

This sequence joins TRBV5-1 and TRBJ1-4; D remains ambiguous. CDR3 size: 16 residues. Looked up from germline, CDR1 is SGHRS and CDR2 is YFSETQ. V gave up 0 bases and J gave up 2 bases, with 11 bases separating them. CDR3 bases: TGCGCCAGCAGCTTGGCCCCCGGAGGGACTAATGAAAAACTGTTTTTT. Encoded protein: CASSLAPGGTNEKLFF.

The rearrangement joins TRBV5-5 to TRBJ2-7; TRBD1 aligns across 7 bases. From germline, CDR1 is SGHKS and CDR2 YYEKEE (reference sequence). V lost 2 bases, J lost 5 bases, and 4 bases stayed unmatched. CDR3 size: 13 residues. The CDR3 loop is CASSFRGFDEQYF. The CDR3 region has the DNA TGTGCCAGCAGCTTCAGGGGGTTCGACGAGCAGTACTTC.

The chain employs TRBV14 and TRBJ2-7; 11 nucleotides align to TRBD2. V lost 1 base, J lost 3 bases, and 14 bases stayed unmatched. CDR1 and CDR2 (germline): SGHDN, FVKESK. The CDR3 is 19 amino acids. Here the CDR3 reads CASSQAAGLAERTYYEQYF. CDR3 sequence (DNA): TGTGCCAGCAGCCAAGCGGCGGGACTAGCGGAGAGGACCTACTACGAGCAGTACTTC.

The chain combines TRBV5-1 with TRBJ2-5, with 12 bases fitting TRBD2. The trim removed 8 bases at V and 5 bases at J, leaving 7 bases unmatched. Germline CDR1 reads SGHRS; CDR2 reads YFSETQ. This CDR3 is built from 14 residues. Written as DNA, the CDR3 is TGCGCCAGTAAACTAGCGGGAGGCCGCGAGACCCAGTACTTC. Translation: CASKLAGGRETQYF.

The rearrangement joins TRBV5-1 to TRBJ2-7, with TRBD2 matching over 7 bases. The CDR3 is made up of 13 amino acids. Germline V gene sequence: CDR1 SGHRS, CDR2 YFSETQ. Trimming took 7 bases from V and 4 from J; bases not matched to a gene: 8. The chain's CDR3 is CASGGERGYEQYF. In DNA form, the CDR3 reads TGCGCCAGCGGAGGAGAGCGGGGTTACGAGCAGTACTTC. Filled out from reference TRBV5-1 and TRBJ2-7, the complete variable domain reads KAGVTQTPRYLIKTRGQQVTLSCSPISGHRSVSWYQQTPGQGLQFLFEYFSETQRNKGNFPGRFSGRQFSNSRSEMNVSTLELGDSALYLCASGGERGYEQYFGPGTRLTVT.

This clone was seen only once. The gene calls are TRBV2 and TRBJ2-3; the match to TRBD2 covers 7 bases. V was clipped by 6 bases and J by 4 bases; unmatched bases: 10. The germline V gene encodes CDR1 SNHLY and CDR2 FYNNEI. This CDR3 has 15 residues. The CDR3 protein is CASRPSSGKADTQYF. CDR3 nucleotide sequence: TGTGCCAGCAGACCCTCTAGCGGTAAAGCAGATACGCAGTATTTT.

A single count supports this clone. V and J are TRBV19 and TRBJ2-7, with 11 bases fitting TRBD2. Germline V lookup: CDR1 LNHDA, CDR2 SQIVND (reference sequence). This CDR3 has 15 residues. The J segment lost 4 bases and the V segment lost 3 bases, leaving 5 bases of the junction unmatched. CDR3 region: CASSIGASGGYEQYF. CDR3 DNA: TGTGCCAGTAGTATCGGGGCTAGCGGGGGGTACGAGCAGTACTTC.

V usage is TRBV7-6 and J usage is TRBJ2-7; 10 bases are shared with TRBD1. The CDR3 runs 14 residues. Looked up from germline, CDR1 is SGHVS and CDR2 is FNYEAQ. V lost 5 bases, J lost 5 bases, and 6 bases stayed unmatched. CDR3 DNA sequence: TGTGCCAGCAGCCCCGACAGGGGGCATAACGAGCAGTACTTC. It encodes CASSPDRGHNEQYF.

In DNA form, the CDR3 reads TGTGCCAGCAGGTCAACAGGACAGAACAATGAGCAGTTCTTC. It codes for CASRSTGQNNEQFF. The rearrangement links TRBV2 to TRBJ2-1, with a weak D call TRBD1 (6 bases). Trimming removed 6 bases from V and 5 bases from J, with 14 bases in between. Per germline, CDR1 SNHLY and CDR2 FYNNEI. The CDR3 contains 14 residues.

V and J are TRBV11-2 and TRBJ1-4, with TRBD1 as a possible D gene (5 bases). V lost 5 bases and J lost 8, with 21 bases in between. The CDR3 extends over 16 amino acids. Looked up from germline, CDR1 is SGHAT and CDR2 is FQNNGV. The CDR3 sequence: CASSHPTWGGWEKLFF. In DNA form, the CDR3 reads TGTGCCAGCAGCCATCCGACCTGGGGCGGTTGGGAAAAACTGTTTTTT.

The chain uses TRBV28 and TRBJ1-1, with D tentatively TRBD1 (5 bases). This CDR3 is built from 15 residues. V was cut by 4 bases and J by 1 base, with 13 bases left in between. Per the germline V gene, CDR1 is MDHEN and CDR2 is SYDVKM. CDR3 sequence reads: CASSYAGPRNTEAFF. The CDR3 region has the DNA TGTGCCAGCAGTTACGCGGGACCTCGGAACACTGAAGCTTTCTTT.

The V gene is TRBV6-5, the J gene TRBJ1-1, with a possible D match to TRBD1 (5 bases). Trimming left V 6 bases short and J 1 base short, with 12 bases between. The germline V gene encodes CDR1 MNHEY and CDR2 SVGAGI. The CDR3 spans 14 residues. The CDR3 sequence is CASRSGKWNTEAFF. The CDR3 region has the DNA TGTGCCAGCAGATCAGGGAAGTGGAACACTGAAGCTTTCTTT.

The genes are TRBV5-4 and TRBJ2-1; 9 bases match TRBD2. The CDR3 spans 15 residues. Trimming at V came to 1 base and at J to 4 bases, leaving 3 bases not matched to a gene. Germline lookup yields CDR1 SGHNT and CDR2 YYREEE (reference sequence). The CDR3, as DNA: TGTGCCAGCAGCTTGAGTAGCGGGGGTTACAATGAGCAGTTCTTC. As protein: CASSLSSGGYNEQFF.

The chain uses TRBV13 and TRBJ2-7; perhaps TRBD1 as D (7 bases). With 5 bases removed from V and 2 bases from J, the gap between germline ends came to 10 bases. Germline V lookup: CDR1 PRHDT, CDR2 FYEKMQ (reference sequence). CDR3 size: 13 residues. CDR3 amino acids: CASSPRGAYEQYF. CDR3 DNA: TGTGCCAGCAGCCCCAGGGGGGCCTACGAGCAGTACTTC.

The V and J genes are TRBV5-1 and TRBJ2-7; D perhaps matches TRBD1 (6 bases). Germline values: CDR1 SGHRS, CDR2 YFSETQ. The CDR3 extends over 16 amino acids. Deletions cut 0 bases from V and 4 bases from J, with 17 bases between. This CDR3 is CASSLAAPGDRYEQYF. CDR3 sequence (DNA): TGCGCCAGCAGCTTGGCCGCCCCAGGGGATAGGTACGAGCAGTACTTC.